A single sample gave rise to the 29 T cell receptor beta chains below, sequenced in a study of blood T cell repertoires in COVID-19. The protocol was immunoSEQ multiplex PCR, while the TCRdb copy is restricted to in-frame clones and leaves out a portion. The repertoire holds 35,000 to 45,000 clones, with over 75% as singletons. Sequencing input: peripheral blood. The source is a human donor in a cohort sampled during active COVID-19.

CDR3 sequence reads: CASNLAGPDSGANVLTF. As DNA, the CDR3 is TGTGCCAGTAATTTGGCAGGGCCGGACTCTGGGGCCAACGTCCTGACTTTC. The chain uses TRBV19 and TRBJ2-6; a possible D gene is TRBD1 (5 bases). The CDR3 totals 17 residues. Germline-derived CDR1 and CDR2 are LNHDA and SQIVND (reference sequence). Trimming removed 7 bases at V and 0 bases at J, with 16 bases between.

The genes are TRBV12-5 and TRBJ1-5; 9 bases fit TRBD1. J was trimmed by 5 bases and V by 1 base; bases with no gene match: 15. Germline values: CDR1 LGHNT, CDR2 FRNRAP. This CDR3 comprises 19 residues. The CDR3 sequence: CASGLAQRTGEEWDQPQHF. CDR3 DNA: TGTGCTAGTGGTTTGGCCCAAAGGACAGGGGAGGAGTGGGATCAGCCCCAGCATTTT. The full variable domain, its missing parts supplied by reference TRBV12-5 and TRBJ1-5, is DARVTQTPRHKVTEMGQEVTMRCQPILGHNTVFWYRQTMMQGLELLAYFRNRAPLDDSGMPKDRFSAEMPDATLATLKIQPSEPRDSAVYFCASGLAQRTGEEWDQPQHFGDGTRLSIL.

This chain joins TRBV7-9 and TRBJ2-3; 8 nucleotides align to TRBD2. Germline V gene data show CDR1 as SEHNR and CDR2 as FQNEAQ (reference sequence). The CDR3 contains 15 residues. V shed 1 base, J shed 0 bases, and the junction held 0 bases outside the gene matches. CDR3 sequence reads: CASSLVAGSTDTQYF. CDR3 nucleotide sequence: TGTGCCAGCAGCTTAGTAGCGGGGAGCACAGATACGCAGTATTTT.

The chain employs TRBV18 and TRBJ2-7, with a tentative D call TRBD1 (6 bases). Germline loops: CDR1 KGHSH, CDR2 LQKENI. Trimming stripped 6 bases from V and 0 bases from J, with 9 bases between. This CDR3 has 13 residues. DNA for the CDR3: TGTGCCAGCTCGCGAGGGGGCTCCTACGAGCAGTACTTC. Amino acids: CASSRGGSYEQYF. Full variable domain (remainder filled in from reference TRBV18 and TRBJ2-7): NAGVMQNPRHLVRRRGQEARLRCSPMKGHSHVYWYRQLPEEGLKFMVYLQKENIIDESGMPKERFSAEFPKEGPSILRIQQVVRGDSAAYFCASSRGGSYEQYFGPGTRLTVT.

The rearrangement uses TRBV2 and TRBJ1-1; TRBD1 matches 8 bases. The V gene end was trimmed by 3 bases and the J gene end by 5 bases; junction bases not matched to a gene: 11. Germline assignment: CDR1 SNHLY and CDR2 FYNNEI. The CDR3 has 16 amino acids. CDR3 sequence reads: CASSETGVALGTEAFF. The CDR3 DNA reads TGTGCCAGCAGTGAGACAGGGGTTGCCCTGGGAACTGAAGCTTTCTTT. The full variable domain, completed using reference TRBV2 and TRBJ1-1, is EPEVTQTPSHQVTQMGQEVILRCVPISNHLYFYWYRQILGQKVEFLVSFYNNEISEKSEIFDDQFSVERPDGSNFTLKIRSTKLEDSAMYFCASSETGVALGTEAFFGQGTRLTVV.

The V and J genes are TRBV5-1 and TRBJ2-7; 7 bases agree with TRBD1. CDR3 size: 16 residues. CDR1 is SGHRS, CDR2 YFSETQ, per germline. V lost 1 base, J lost 0 bases, and 7 bases stayed unmatched. The DNA of the CDR3 is TGCGCCAGCAGCTTGTTCCAGGGGGTGAGCTCCTACGAGCAGTACTTC. Amino acid sequence: CASSLFQGVSSYEQYF.

The rearrangement joins TRBV18 to TRBJ2-6; TRBD1 is a possible D gene (6 bases). The CDR3 extends over 17 amino acids. Trimming took 2 bases from V and 0 from J, leaving 11 bases between them. Per the germline V gene, CDR1 is KGHSH and CDR2 is LQKENI. CDR3 amino acids: CASSPRQESSGANVLTF. The CDR3 DNA sequence: TGTGCCAGCTCACCAAGACAGGAAAGCTCTGGGGCCAACGTCCTGACTTTC.

In its sample, this clone was seen a few times. The V gene is TRBV30, the J gene TRBJ2-7; 10 nucleotides align to TRBD1. The V and J ends lost 2 bases and 3 bases, in that order; junction bases with no gene match: 16. CDR1 is GTSNPN, CDR2 SVGIG, per germline (reference sequence). This CDR3 comprises 18 residues. The CDR3 nucleotides read TGTGCCTGGAGTCCGTCCTTTCCCGGGACAGGGGAAAACTACGAGCAGTACTTC. It translates to CAWSPSFPGTGENYEQYF.

The chain employs TRBV6-5 and TRBJ1-4; 7 positions agree with TRBD1. V dropped 4 bases and J dropped 3; count of bases not matched to a gene: 2. CDR1 is MNHEY and CDR2 is SVGAGI in the germline V gene. The CDR3 extends over 14 amino acids. The CDR3 here is CASSFTGANEKLFF. CDR3 bases: TGTGCCAGCAGTTTTACAGGGGCTAATGAAAAACTGTTTTTT.

CDR3 sequence: CASSTLDRGNEKLFF. Here the CDR3 DNA reads TGTGCCAGCAGCACCCTGGACAGGGGGAATGAAAAACTGTTTTTT. The V gene is TRBV5-4, the J gene TRBJ1-4; TRBD1 aligns across 10 bases. Germline loops: CDR1 SGHNT, CDR2 YYREEE (reference sequence). Trimming removed 4 bases from V and 5 bases from J; junction bases left unmatched: 5. The CDR3 runs to 15 residues.

The V and J genes are TRBV30 and TRBJ1-3; unclear D gene. V lost 4 bases, J lost 2 bases, and 18 bases lay in between. The CDR3 loop spans 16 amino acids. The V gene's germline CDR1 is GTSNPN and CDR2 SVGIG (reference sequence). Here the CDR3 DNA reads TGTGCCTGGACCCTGAACGTCAGGCCCCCTGGAAACACCATATATTTT. Amino acid sequence: CAWTLNVRPPGNTIYF.

The DNA for the CDR3 is TGCGCCAGCAGTCAATCCCGGGGGGCGACGTCTACGGCAAATGAAAAACTGTTTTTT. This translates into CASSQSRGATSTANEKLFF. This sequence joins TRBV23-1 and TRBJ1-4; D perhaps matches TRBD1 (6 bases). TRBV23-1 carries the ORF label, with uncertain function. The CDR3 loop spans 19 amino acids. The V and J ends lost 0 bases and 5 bases respectively, with 22 bases between them.

This clone appeared once. This chain uses TRBV6-1 with TRBJ2-1; perhaps TRBD2 as D (6 bases). CDR1 is MNHNS, CDR2 SASEGT, per germline. The V and J ends lost 1 base and 9 bases respectively, with 16 bases between them. The CDR3 is made up of 15 amino acids. This chain's CDR3 is CASSEEVALRGEQFF. The DNA for the CDR3 is TGTGCCAGCAGTGAAGAGGTGGCCCTGCGGGGTGAGCAGTTCTTC.

The genes are TRBV18 and TRBJ2-7; possible D gene TRBD2, 6 bases. The CDR3 consists of 13 residues. Germline CDR1 reads KGHSH; CDR2 reads LQKENI. V lost 6 bases to trimming and J lost 5 bases, with 14 bases between them. The CDR3 DNA reads as TGTGCCAGCTCCCGCAGATCTAGCGACGAGCAGTACTTC. It codes for CASSRRSSDEQYF.

This clone was seen only a few times. The genes are TRBV19 and TRBJ1-5; 7 bases are shared with TRBD1. CDR3 length: 13 residues. Losses at the gene ends were 10 bases for V and 0 bases for J; bases not matched to a gene: 3. Germline loops: CDR1 LNHDA, CDR2 SQIVND (reference sequence). CDR3 in DNA: TGTGCCACAGGGGGAACTAGCAATCAGCCCCAGCATTTT. Protein: CATGGTSNQPQHF.

In its sample, this clone was seen once. The rearrangement links TRBV19 to TRBJ2-7, with 7 bases identical to TRBD1. V trimming: 4 bases; J trimming: 6 bases; junction bases outside the gene matches: 6. CDR1 is LNHDA, CDR2 SQIVND, per germline (reference sequence). CDR3 length equals 13 residues. CDR3 coding DNA: TGTGCCAGTAGTACACAAGGGGGCGGCGAGCAGTACTTC. Encoded protein: CASSTQGGGEQYF.

The chain has TRBV7-9 and TRBJ1-2; tentatively, D is TRBD1 (6 bases). The CDR3 has 13 amino acids. Trimming removed 6 bases at V and 4 bases at J, with 12 bases between. Germline V CDR1 and CDR2: SEHNR, FQNEAQ (reference sequence). The CDR3, as DNA: TGTGCCAGCAGTTCGGGACAACCCTATGGCTACACCTTC. Protein: CASSSGQPYGYTF.

The chain recombines TRBV5-1 with TRBJ2-5, with 12 bases aligning to TRBD2. Unmatched junction bases numbered 3, after V lost 6 bases and J lost 0 bases. Germline V gene data show CDR1 as SGHRS and CDR2 as YFSETQ. The CDR3 runs to 15 residues. DNA for the CDR3: TGCGCCAGCACCCTAGCGGGGGGGAACCAAGAGACCCAGTACTTC. Its translation is CASTLAGGNQETQYF. Full variable domain (remainder filled in from reference TRBV5-1 and TRBJ2-5): KAGVTQTPRYLIKTRGQQVTLSCSPISGHRSVSWYQQTPGQGLQFLFEYFSETQRNKGNFPGRFSGRQFSNSRSEMNVSTLELGDSALYLCASTLAGGNQETQYFGPGTRLLVL.

This sequence joins TRBV5-8 and TRBJ1-2; 9 bases are shared with TRBD1. The CDR3 sequence is 15 residues long. CDR1 is SGHTS, CDR2 YDEGEE, per germline. Trimming at V came to 4 bases and at J to 3 bases, leaving 7 bases not matched to a gene. The CDR3 sequence is CASSIWTGDDYGYTF. The DNA of the CDR3 is TGTGCCAGCAGCATTTGGACAGGGGACGACTATGGCTACACCTTC.

This chain joins TRBV27 and TRBJ1-6; D is uncertain. Trimming left V 5 bases short and J 9 bases short, with 11 bases between. The CDR3 runs 13 residues. Germline V gives CDR1 MNHEY, CDR2 SMNVEV (reference sequence). DNA of the CDR3: TGTGCCAGCAGTCTCGGGAGACCTTCACCCCTCCACTTT. As protein: CASSLGRPSPLHF.

Points on this clone: Other DNA sequences of this sample code for an identical CDR3. V gene TRBV27 combines with J gene TRBJ1-6, with 9 bases identical to TRBD1. Germline-derived CDR1 and CDR2 are MNHEY and SMNVEV (reference sequence). The CDR3 runs to 15 residues. V lost 3 bases and J lost 7; bases outside the gene matches: 4. CDR3 sequence: CASSFGTGLNSPLHF. Written as DNA, the CDR3 is TGTGCCAGCAGTTTCGGGACAGGGTTAAATTCACCCCTCCACTTT.

This chain links TRBV24-1 with TRBJ2-1, with a weak D call TRBD1 (5 bases). This CDR3 has 13 residues. V lost 8 bases, J lost 5 bases, and 12 bases lay in between. Germline V gene lookup returns CDR1 KGHDR and CDR2 SFDVKD. The CDR3 DNA is TGTGCCACCATCTGGGAAGGGGACAATGAGCAGTTCTTC. It yields the protein CATIWEGDNEQFF.

This chain joins TRBV7-9 and TRBJ2-3, with D possibly being TRBD2 (7 bases). V was pared by 0 bases and J by 3 bases, with 10 bases between. This CDR3 is built from 15 residues. Looked up from germline, CDR1 is SEHNR and CDR2 is FQNEAQ (reference sequence). Here the CDR3 reads CASSLAGGPTDTQYF. The DNA of the CDR3 is TGTGCCAGCAGCTTAGCGGGGGGGCCGACAGATACGCAGTATTTT.

This chain links TRBV7-6 with TRBJ2-7; 10 nucleotides match TRBD1. Germline V gene lookup returns CDR1 SGHVS and CDR2 FNYEAQ. This CDR3 spans 15 amino acids. The J segment lost 4 bases and the V segment lost 4 bases, leaving 7 bases of the junction unmatched. The CDR3 DNA is TGTGCCAGCAGCTCTCAGACAGGGGGCGGGTACGAGCAGTACTTC. It specifies CASSSQTGGGYEQYF. Based on the CDR3 plus reference TRBV7-6 and TRBJ2-7, the full variable domain is GAGVSQSPRYKVTKRGQDVALRCDPISGHVSLYWYRQALGQGPEFLTYFNYEAQQDKSGLPNDRFSAERPEGSISTLTIQRTEQRDSAMYRCASSSQTGGGYEQYFGPGTRLTVT.

The chain has TRBV2 and TRBJ1-5; D call uncertain. V lost 3 bases to trimming and J lost 3 bases, with 12 bases between them. The CDR3 sequence is 15 residues long. Germline assignment: CDR1 SNHLY and CDR2 FYNNEI. The CDR3 DNA reads as TGTGCCAGCAGTGACTCCAGGTCCTACAATCAGCCCCAGCATTTT. It encodes CASSDSRSYNQPQHF.

The V call is TRBV5-6, the J call TRBJ2-3; D remains ambiguous. This CDR3 spans 16 amino acids. The V end was cut by 3 bases, the J end by 2 bases, with 16 bases between. The germline CDR1 and CDR2 sequences are SGHDT and YYEEEE. CDR3 nucleotide sequence: TGTGCCAGCAGCTCCACCACACGTCAAGTCACAGATACGCAGTATTTT. Its protein product is CASSSTTRQVTDTQYF. The full variable domain, completed using reference TRBV5-6 and TRBJ2-3, is DAGVTQSPTHLIKTRGQQVTLRCSPKSGHDTVSWYQQALGQGPQFIFQYYEEEERQRGNFPDRFSGHQFPNYSSELNVNALLLGDSALYLCASSSTTRQVTDTQYFGPGTRLTVL.

This chain uses TRBV27 with TRBJ1-6; weak D call: TRBD1 (6 bases). The CDR3 runs to 13 residues. V was clipped by 5 bases and J by 10 bases, with 12 bases between them. In germline, CDR1 is MNHEY, CDR2 SMNVEV (reference sequence). The CDR3 protein is CASSINRDSPLHF. Written as DNA, the CDR3 is TGTGCCAGCAGTATAAACAGGGACTCACCCCTCCACTTT.

The chain combines TRBV19 with TRBJ2-7; 10 positions agree with TRBD2. This CDR3 is 18 amino acids long. Germline CDR1 and CDR2: LNHDA and SQIVND (reference sequence). The V segment lost 4 bases and the J segment 2 bases; nucleotides outside the gene matches: 14. CDR3 region: CASSRRLAGSGGPYEQYF. In DNA form, the CDR3 reads TGTGCCAGTAGTAGGAGACTAGCGGGTTCCGGCGGACCCTACGAGCAGTACTTC.

The gene calls are TRBV7-9 and TRBJ1-4; D is possibly TRBD1 (6 bases). Germline loops: CDR1 SEHNR, CDR2 FQNEAQ (reference sequence). This CDR3 is built from 14 residues. Trimming stripped 5 bases from V and 8 bases from J, with 15 bases between. The CDR3 coding sequence is TGTGCCAGCAGCACAGACAGGATTAGAGAAAAACTGTTTTTT. Protein sequence: CASSTDRIREKLFF.